Listed here is a single T cell receptor (beta chain). V lost 0 bases, J lost 1 base, and 3 bases lay in between. CDR1 and CDR2 from the germline V gene are LGHDT and YNNKEL (reference sequence). The CDR3 contains 14 residues. This record belongs to a study of blood T cell repertoires in COVID-19. Study in general: Both acute and convalescent COVID-19 samples were obtained from the United States, Italy and Spain. PBMCs, B-cell-depleted T cells, or T cells were the source of the cDNA or gDNA that made up the material.

Original data processing: Estimated nucleated cell counts came from reference gene primer amplification. Clones were read by immunoSEQ multiplex PCR, and TCRdb kept only the in-frame ones, dropping some. The V and J calls and clone size come from that table; D and trimming were worked out from the DNA. The sample holds 100,000 to 150,000 clones, 75% to 90% seen once. This receptor was taken from a woman older than 75 with COVID-19, enrolled during active disease. Material: peripheral blood. The chain is built from TRBV3-1 (or the pseudogene TRBV3-2) and TRBJ1-4; D call uncertain. The CDR3 is CASSQEQTNEKLFF. The CDR3, as DNA: TGTGCCAGCAGCCAAGAACAAACTAATGAAAAACTGTTTTTT.